This TCR beta chain was captured by sequencing in a study of cytotoxic CD8 clonotypes in ibrutinib-treated CLL. The V end lost 0 bases, the J end lost 5 bases, and 10 bases lay between the germline ends. Per germline, CDR1 SGHVS and CDR2 FNYEAQ. This CDR3 has 14 residues. Findings and limits, study-wide: Once treatment began, public clonotypes, which were uncommon, contracted or stayed stable.

Clones were sequenced by immunoSEQ multiplex PCR, and TCRdb holds only the in-frame ones, with some missing. The table has some 310,000 clones, just under 80% seen once. Remarks on this clone: Its cognate antigen is unknown.

This clonotype was sampled from a human donor with chronic lymphocytic leukemia. This chain uses TRBV7-6 with TRBJ2-5; the D gene is possibly TRBD2 (6 bases). Sample: PBMCs, taken before ibrutinib treatment. The CDR3 DNA is TGTGCCAGCAGCTTAGCGAATGGGGGGGAGACCCAGTACTTC. The encoded protein is CASSLANGGETQYF.